The table lists the clone carrying this TCR beta chain with a few counts. The junction departs from germline at one end; a sequencing error may be responsible. The sample comes from a study of T cells in Graves' hyperthyroidism and ophthalmopathy. Using RNA transcripts as the source, TCR beta CDR3 regions were amplified. Researchers ran a first-round RT-PCR on the TCR CDR3 using the HTBI primer set. Each CDR3 protein is one row after TCRdb ran MiXCR on the multiplex PCR reads. In the table there are about 360,000 distinct CDR3 sequences, about a fifth of which are singletons. Sequencing was done on a sample of blood. The source is a woman under 30 with Graves' hyperthyroidism.

The CDR3 loop is CASSRGVNTEASF. CDR3 DNA: TGTGCCAGCAGCCGGGGGGTGAACACTGAAGCTTCCTTT. The rearrangement joins TRBV7-3 to TRBJ1-1; D perhaps matches TRBD1 (5 bases). Germline V gene sequence: CDR1 SGHTA, CDR2 FQGTGA. The CDR3 is 13 residues long. The variable domain in full, completed from reference TRBV7-3 and TRBJ1-1, reads GAGVSQTPSNKVTEKGKYVELRCDPISGHTALYWYRQSLGQGPEFLIYFQGTGAADDSGLPNDRFFAVRPEGSVSTLKIQRTERGDSAVYLCASSRGVNTEASFGQGTRLTVV.